This TCR beta chain comes out of a study of cytomegalovirus exposure and HLA in healthy donors. Study-wide results and limits: Upon later analysis, TCR association rates were observed to vary by HLA locus, being highest for DRB1 and lowest for HLA-C. Links to common viral pathogens appeared, in a later analysis, for several of the most significant clusters.

Points on this clone: Its antigen is not identified.

The PCR contained 60 Vbeta and 13 Jbeta primers. Using immunoSEQ multiplex PCR, the repertoire was profiled, and TCRdb retains in-frame clones only, with some absent. The sample consists of roughly 130,000 clones, about 80% of them appearing once. The sample comprised PBMCs. The TCR originated in a human donor in good health.

The CDR3 here is CAISSQGSSYEQYF. The CDR3 nucleotides are TGTGCCATCAGTTCACAGGGGTCCTCCTACGAGCAGTACTTC. This chain uses TRBV10-3 with TRBJ2-7, with 7 bases aligning to TRBD1. The length of the CDR3 is 14 residues. CDR1 is ENHRY and CDR2 is SYGVKD in the germline V gene. With 5 bases clipped from V and 0 bases from J, the junction kept 4 bases outside the gene matches.